Following are 10 T cell receptor beta chains from one sample sequenced in a study of blood T cell repertoires in COVID-19. TCRdb's copy holds only in-frame clones and misses some; the assay was immunoSEQ multiplex PCR. The data hold about 300,000 clones, with about 90% observed a single time. Sequenced material: PBMCs or T cells enriched from blood (not recorded which). Receptors were obtained from a woman in her thirties who had recovered from COVID-19.

This clone appeared a single time. V is TRBV5-1 and J is TRBJ1-1; TRBD1 matches at 8 bases. The V segment lost 4 bases and the J segment 1 base; nucleotides outside the gene matches: 9. Germline CDR1 and CDR2: SGHRS and YFSETQ. This CDR3 has 16 amino acids. The CDR3 reads CASSIETGQANTEAFF. The CDR3 coding sequence is TGCGCCAGCAGCATAGAAACGGGACAGGCGAACACTGAAGCTTTCTTT.

J is TRBJ1-2 and V is TRBV5-1, with D possibly matching TRBD1 (6 bases). The CDR3 loop spans 13 amino acids. Trimming stripped 1 base from V and 6 bases from J, with 10 bases between. CDR1 and CDR2 from the germline V gene are SGHRS and YFSETQ. DNA of the CDR3: TGCGCCAGCAGCTTGATCCAGGGGAATGGCTACACCTTC. Amino acids: CASSLIQGNGYTF.

The rearrangement joins TRBV10-3 to TRBJ1-4; TRBD1 agrees at 9 bases. CDR1 and CDR2 (germline): ENHRY, SYGVKD. V shed 3 bases and J 5 bases; nucleotides not matched to a gene: 10. This CDR3 region has 17 residues. The CDR3, as DNA: TGTGCCATCAGTGATCCCCTGGGCGGGACAGGGAATGAAAAACTGTTTTTT. It translates to CAISDPLGGTGNEKLFF.

V gene TRBV7-2 combines with J gene TRBJ2-5; D might be TRBD1 (5 bases). Per germline, CDR1 SGHTA and CDR2 FQGNSA. Trimming shortened V by 4 bases and J by 8 bases, and 17 bases separated the two germline ends. CDR3 size: 14 residues. CDR3 sequence reads: CASSSPGDRVTQYF. The CDR3 DNA is TGTGCCAGCAGCTCCCCCGGCGACAGAGTAACCCAGTACTTC.

The chain employs TRBV5-5 and TRBJ1-4; D may be TRBD1 (5 bases). Trimming shortened V by 0 bases and J by 0 bases, and 9 bases separated the two germline ends. The CDR3 spans 16 residues. The germline V gene has CDR1 SGHKS and CDR2 YYEKEE (reference sequence). The CDR3, as DNA: TGTGCCAGCAGCTTGGGAGCGGGGGCAACTAATGAAAAACTGTTTTTT. Amino acids: CASSLGAGATNEKLFF.

This rearrangement joins TRBV19 to TRBJ1-2; the D gene is possibly TRBD1 (6 bases). V lost 5 bases, J lost 4 bases, and 14 bases lay in between. Germline V gene lookup returns CDR1 LNHDA and CDR2 SQIVND (reference sequence). The CDR3 totals 14 residues. CDR3 in DNA: TGTGCCAGTAGTCCACGGACAGCTTCCTATGGCTACACCTTC. The encoded protein is CASSPRTASYGYTF.

V is TRBV6-5 and J is TRBJ2-5, with D hard to call. Germline V CDR1 and CDR2: MNHEY, SVGAGI. Trimming pared 0 bases from V and 2 bases from J, leaving 7 bases between. The CDR3 length is 14 residues. This CDR3 is CASSYSKQQETQYF. The CDR3 DNA is TGTGCCAGCAGTTACTCGAAACAGCAAGAGACCCAGTACTTC.

The rearrangement joins TRBV10-1 to TRBJ2-7; D may be TRBD1 (8 bases). This CDR3 has 15 amino acids. The V end lost 6 bases, the J end lost 1 base, and 16 bases lay between the germline ends. Germline CDR1 and CDR2: WNHNN and SYGVQD (reference sequence). The CDR3 protein is CASRADREGSYEQYF. The DNA of the CDR3 is TGCGCCAGCAGGGCGGACAGGGAGGGATCCTACGAGCAGTACTTC.

V and J are TRBV12-3 or TRBV12-4 and TRBJ1-6; no clear D gene. This CDR3 has 13 amino acids. Trimming cost V 8 bases and J 7 bases, with 12 bases left between them. The CDR3 coding sequence is TGTGCCAGCGTCTTTCAAGCGAATTCACCCCTCCACTTT. As protein: CASVFQANSPLHF.

This rearrangement joins TRBV6-5 to TRBJ1-5; possibly TRBD1 for D (6 bases). V was clipped by 5 bases and J by 5 bases, with 10 bases between them. Germline loops: CDR1 MNHEY, CDR2 SVGAGI. CDR3 size: 13 residues. CDR3 loop: CASSKHRDQPQHF. The CDR3 coding sequence is TGTGCCAGCAGTAAACACAGGGATCAGCCCCAGCATTTT.